The 18 T cell receptor beta chains in this list originate from one sample, sequenced in a study of blood T cell repertoires in COVID-19. Some clones are missing from TCRdb's copy, which holds only in-frame ones; the method was immunoSEQ multiplex PCR. Here the sample spans 200,000 to 250,000 clones, 65% to 90% being singletons. Sequencing input: peripheral blood. These TCRs come from a man aged 50 to 60 with COVID-19, enrolled during active disease.

In the case of this clone: This sample also contains other DNA sequences that code for the same CDR3. The chain employs TRBV30 and TRBJ1-6; 8 positions match TRBD1. The CDR3 covers 15 residues. The V gene end was trimmed by 2 bases and the J gene end by 5 bases; junction bases not matched to a gene: 5. CDR1 GTSNPN and CDR2 SVGIG come from the germline V gene (reference sequence). CDR3 region: CAWSTGQGDNSPLHF. The CDR3 DNA follows: TGTGCCTGGAGTACCGGACAGGGAGATAATTCACCCCTCCACTTT.

The gene calls are TRBV4-2 and TRBJ2-3; 9 bases are shared with TRBD2. The CDR3 has 18 amino acids. V shed 0 bases, J shed 1 base, and the junction held 8 bases outside the gene matches. Germline V CDR1 and CDR2: LGHNA, YNFKEQ. The CDR3 spells CASSQERRGGGGTDTQYF. The CDR3 nucleotides are TGTGCCAGCAGCCAAGAACGGCGCGGGGGGGGAGGCACAGATACGCAGTATTTT.

The rearrangement joins TRBV7-2 to TRBJ2-3, with 7 bases fitting TRBD1. The germline CDR1 and CDR2 sequences are SGHTA and FQGNSA. The length of the CDR3 is 16 residues. Trimming at V came to 3 bases and at J to 1 base, leaving 7 bases not matched to a gene. The CDR3 is CASSFQGTVGTDTQYF. As DNA, the CDR3 is TGTGCCAGCAGCTTCCAGGGGACAGTGGGCACAGATACGCAGTATTTT.

This clone was observed a few times. The chain uses TRBV5-1 and TRBJ2-5; D not certain. Deletions cut 3 bases from V and 1 base from J, with 10 bases between. This CDR3 comprises 14 residues. Per the germline V gene, CDR1 is SGHRS and CDR2 is YFSETQ. The chain's CDR3 is CASSSYSFQETQYF. In nucleotides, the CDR3 is TGCGCCAGCAGCTCATACAGTTTCCAAGAGACCCAGTACTTC.

V is TRBV9 and J is TRBJ2-3, with a tentative D call TRBD1 (6 bases). Germline-derived CDR1 and CDR2 are SGDLS and YYNGEE. Deletions cut 4 bases from V and 3 bases from J, with 18 bases between. CDR3 length: 16 amino acids. The CDR3 here is CASSLYGGQGTDTQYF. The CDR3 DNA is TGTGCCAGCAGCCTCTATGGGGGACAAGGTACAGATACGCAGTATTTT. Variable domain in full (rest from reference TRBV9 and TRBJ2-3): DSGVTQTPKHLITATGQRVTLRCSPRSGDLSVYWYQQSLDQGLQFLIQYYNGEERAKGNILERFSAQQFPDLHSELNLSSLELGDSALYFCASSLYGGQGTDTQYFGPGTRLTVL.

This clone appeared a single time. V gene TRBV18 combines with J gene TRBJ1-2; D is perhaps TRBD1 (5 bases). This CDR3 region has 15 residues. Germline loops: CDR1 KGHSH, CDR2 LQKENI. V lost 1 base to trimming and J lost 4 bases, with 13 bases between them. The DNA for the CDR3 is TGTGCCAGCTCACCACGCGGGGGTCCAAGCTATGGCTACACCTTC. Translation: CASSPRGGPSYGYTF.

This chain connects TRBV18 to TRBJ1-5; D is perhaps TRBD1 (5 bases). CDR3 size: 17 residues. Germline V gene sequence: CDR1 KGHSH, CDR2 LQKENI. Trimming took off 3 bases at V and 1 base at J, with 16 bases between the two ends. This chain's CDR3 is CASSPGRAEGSNQPQHF. Written as DNA, the CDR3 is TGTGCCAGCTCACCCGGCAGGGCGGAGGGGAGCAATCAGCCCCAGCATTTT.

This rearrangement joins TRBV5-6 to TRBJ1-1; 9 bases match TRBD1. Germline V lookup: CDR1 SGHDT, CDR2 YYEEEE. The CDR3 consists of 15 residues. The V gene end was trimmed by 4 bases and the J gene end by 6 bases; junction bases not matched to a gene: 10. This CDR3 is CASSLNRGRLAEAFF. CDR3 coding DNA: TGTGCCAGCAGCCTGAACAGGGGGCGTCTTGCTGAAGCTTTCTTT.

The V and J genes are TRBV4-1 and TRBJ2-1; 9 nucleotides match TRBD2. V lost 4 bases and J lost 6; bases outside the gene matches: 4. This CDR3 is built from 14 residues. CDR1 MGHRA and CDR2 YSYEKL come from the germline V gene. In DNA form, the CDR3 reads TGCGCCAGCAGCCGAGGCGGGGGGGCCAATGAGCAGTTCTTC. Its translation is CASSRGGGANEQFF.

The rearrangement uses TRBV21-1 and TRBJ1-4; TRBD1, as called in the table, went unchecked against the DNA. TRBV21-1 is classified as a pseudogene. The CDR3 loop spans 19 amino acids. In DNA, the CDR3 is TGTGCCAGCAGCTCGCAGGGACAGGGAAGAAGACCAACTAATGAAAAACTGTTTTTT. It is translated as CASSSQGQGRRPTNEKLFF.

The V gene is TRBV5-4, the J gene TRBJ2-4, with D unclear. Trimming left V 2 bases short and J 0 bases short, with 9 bases between. This CDR3 spans 15 amino acids. CDR1 is SGHNT, CDR2 YYREEE, per germline (reference sequence). The CDR3 DNA reads as TGTGCCAGCAGCTTCGAGGTATCAGCCAAAAACATTCAGTACTTC. This translates into CASSFEVSAKNIQYF. Variable domain in full (rest from reference TRBV5-4 and TRBJ2-4): ETGVTQSPTHLIKTRGQQVTLRCSSQSGHNTVSWYQQALGQGPQFIFQYYREEENGRGNFPPRFSGLQFPNYSSELNVNALELDDSALYLCASSFEVSAKNIQYFGAGTRLSVL.

This sequence joins TRBV6-5 and TRBJ2-3, with 9 bases identical to TRBD2. Germline CDR1 and CDR2: MNHEY and SVGAGI. CDR3 length: 15 residues. With V trimmed by 10 bases and J by 6 bases, 14 bases remained unmatched. The CDR3 here is CATSLVAGVRDTQYF. The CDR3 DNA reads TGTGCCACGAGTCTAGTAGCGGGGGTGAGGGATACGCAGTATTTT.

This chain links TRBV10-1 with TRBJ2-2; D gene unclear. Germline CDR1 is WNHNN and CDR2 is SYGVQD (reference sequence). Trimming shortened V by 3 bases and J by 6 bases, and 11 bases separated the two germline ends. This CDR3 has 14 amino acids. CDR3 coding DNA: TGCGCCAGCAGTGATGTAATCCAGGCCGGGGAGCTGTTTTTT. Translation gives CASSDVIQAGELFF.

The chain recombines TRBV5-1 with TRBJ1-6; TRBD1 might be the D (6 bases). Germline-derived CDR1 and CDR2 are SGHRS and YFSETQ. Trimming left V 0 bases short and J 8 bases short, with 15 bases between. The CDR3 totals 16 residues. The CDR3 protein is CASSLVGGLVDSPLHF. The DNA of the CDR3 is TGCGCCAGCAGCTTGGTAGGGGGACTAGTCGATTCACCCCTCCACTTT.

V usage is TRBV3-1 (or the pseudogene TRBV3-2) and J usage is TRBJ1-3; D is perhaps TRBD1 (5 bases). This CDR3 region has 15 residues. Germline values: CDR1 LGHDT, CDR2 YNNKEL (reference sequence). Trimming took 1 base from V and 2 from J, leaving 9 bases between them. CDR3 coding DNA: TGTGCCAGCAGCCAAGGGAGACAGCCTGGAAACACCATATATTTT. Encoded protein: CASSQGRQPGNTIYF.

This clone was detected once. CDR3 in amino acids: CASSLSAGKYTEAFF. The CDR3 DNA is TGTGCCAGCAGTTTAAGTGCGGGAAAATACACTGAAGCTTTCTTT. This chain uses TRBV28 with TRBJ1-1; D gene unclear. The CDR3 runs 15 residues. V was trimmed by 2 bases and J by 3 bases, leaving 13 bases between them. Germline V gives CDR1 MDHEN, CDR2 SYDVKM.

This chain uses TRBV6-5 with TRBJ2-3; no firm D call. The V end was cut by 7 bases, the J end by 2 bases, with 10 bases between. Germline CDR1 and CDR2: MNHEY and SVGAGI. This CDR3 is built from 13 residues. CDR3 sequence: CASTLTVTDTQYF. The DNA of the CDR3 is TGTGCCAGCACTTTAACAGTCACAGATACGCAGTATTTT.

This chain uses TRBV5-1 with TRBJ2-3, with TRBD2 matching 10 bases. The CDR3 has 15 amino acids. Germline-derived CDR1 and CDR2 are SGHRS and YFSETQ. V gave up 7 bases and J gave up 0 bases; unmatched junction bases: 5. CDR3 DNA sequence: TGCGCCAGCTCATCGGGACTAGCGAGCACAGATACGCAGTATTTT. Its translation: CASSSGLASTDTQYF.